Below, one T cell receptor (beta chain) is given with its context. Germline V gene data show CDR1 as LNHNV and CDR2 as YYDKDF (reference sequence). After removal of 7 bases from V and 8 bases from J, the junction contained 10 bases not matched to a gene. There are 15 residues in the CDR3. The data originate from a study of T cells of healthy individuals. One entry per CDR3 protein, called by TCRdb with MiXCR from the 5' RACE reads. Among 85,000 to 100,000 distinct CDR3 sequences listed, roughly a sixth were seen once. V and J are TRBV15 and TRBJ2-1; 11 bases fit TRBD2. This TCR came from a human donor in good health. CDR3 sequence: CATKPGLAASHEQFF. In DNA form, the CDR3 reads TGTGCCACCAAGCCGGGACTAGCGGCCTCGCATGAGCAGTTCTTC.